This T cell receptor beta chain was sequenced during a study of Tregs in tolerant kidney transplant recipients. This table comes from immunoSEQ multiplex PCR, and its TCRdb copy is limited to in-frame clones, with some not included. The sample contains around 77,000 clones, approximately 98% of which appear only once. Study outcomes and limitations: This study did not directly address biological reproducibility.

With V trimmed by 0 bases and J by 0 bases, 5 bases remained unmatched. Germline V lookup: CDR1 SGHNT, CDR2 YYREEE (reference sequence). The CDR3 contains 16 residues. A note on this clone: The antigen is unknown.

Sequenced here: CD4+ T cells from blood, sampled before the transplant. The clonotype comes from a human donor who received a combined kidney and bone marrow transplant. The V and J genes are TRBV5-4 and TRBJ1-1; TRBD1 matches 7 bases. The CDR3 sequence is CASSLGGTDMNTEAFF. DNA for the CDR3: TGTGCCAGCAGCTTGGGTGGGACAGATATGAACACTGAAGCTTTCTTT.